This TCR beta chain was observed in a study of CD8+ T cells in alopecia areata. Study details: It was oral tofacitinib, at 5 to 10 mg twice daily, that treated patients received. Tofacitinib ran for 6 to 18 months before 6 months off drug. Overall study results and limits: The study found TCR sharing across patients less clear than in mice, possibly for HLA reasons.

RNA was isolated and reverse transcribed to cDNA, the sequencing template. Sequencing used immunoSEQ multiplex PCR; TCRdb keeps in-frame clones, though not all of them. The repertoire has 140,000 to 150,000 clones, 75% to 90% of them found once; the top ten carry less than 15%. Both CD4+ and CD8+ T cells were separated by sorting PBMCs. The V gene lost 4 bases and the J gene lost 0 bases, with 23 bases spanning the gap. This CDR3 contains 19 residues. Comments on this clone: Its antigen is undetermined.

The receptor comes from a human donor with alopecia areata. The input for sequencing was CD8+ T cells sorted from blood, taken at week 0. The chain has TRBV23-1 and TRBJ2-3; D remains unclear. TRBV23-1 has ORF status, its function being uncertain. The CDR3 sequence is CASSLLPKVTDPSTDTQYF. As DNA, the CDR3 is TGCGCCAGCAGTCTCCTCCCGAAGGTCACAGACCCTAGCACAGATACGCAGTATTTT.